A selection of T cell receptor beta chains follows, all from one sample in a study of beta chain features in type 1 diabetes. Only in-frame clones appear in the TCRdb table, and some are missing; sequencing was by immunoSEQ multiplex PCR. The sample carries roughly 400,000 clones, approximately 15% recorded once. Source material: naive CD4+ T cells from blood. Receptors originate from a man between 25 and 39 years old in good health. Each CDR3 is given with its conserved first and last residue. The D gene is left open where the match is weak. Size values are once, few and many counts, or a class for expanded clones, and some rows have none.

v_call	clone_size	j_call	d_call	cdr3_nt	cdr3_aa
TRBV29-1	.	TRBJ1-1	TRBD1	TGCAGCGTCGGGGGACAGGGGAGGACTGAAGCTTTCTTT	CSVGGQGRTEAFF
TRBV14	few	TRBJ2-1	.	TGTGCCAGCAGCCAAGAAAGATGGGCACTGCAGTTCTTC	CASSQERWALQFF
TRBV14	few	TRBJ1-1	.	TGTGCCAGCAGCCAAGACGCTGGTGGGGCTTTCTTT	CASSQDAGGAFF
TRBV2	few	TRBJ2-1	TRBD2	TGTGCCAGCACGGTAGCGGGCTTTACTGAGCAGTTCTTC	CASTVAGFTEQFF
TRBV7-2	.	TRBJ2-1	TRBD2	TGTGCCAGCAGCCCTCGACTAGCGGGGGGGCCGACGAATGAGCAGTTCTTC	CASSPRLAGGPTNEQFF
TRBV7-2	.	TRBJ2-7	.	TGTGCCAGCAGCTTAACGCAGCCTTCCTACGAGCAGTACTTC	CASSLTQPSYEQYF
TRBV7-9	.	TRBJ2-3	.	TGTGCCAGCAGCTTAGGCGGCAGCGGCACAGATACGCAGTATTTT	CASSLGGSGTDTQYF
TRBV4-2	few	TRBJ2-2	.	TGTGCCAGCAGCCAAGTTCAGCATTCGAACACCGGGGAGCTGTTTTTT	CASSQVQHSNTGELFF
TRBV9	few	TRBJ2-2	.	TGTGCCAGCAGCGACACCGGACTACCACGGGCCGGGGAGCTGTTTTTT	CASSDTGLPRAGELFF
TRBV14	once	TRBJ2-5	.	TGTGCCAGCAGCCGGGGGCGGGACCCGTACCAAGAGACCCAGTACTTC	CASSRGRDPYQETQYF
TRBV9	few	TRBJ2-2	.	TGTGCCAGCAGCGTAGCCACGAACACCGGGGAGCTGTTTTTT	CASSVATNTGELFF
TRBV4-2	few	TRBJ2-1	.	TGTGCCAGCAGCCAAGATACAGGGTTGGGCAATGAGCAGTTCTTC	CASSQDTGLGNEQFF
TRBV10-2	few	TRBJ2-1	.	TGCGCCAGCAGAGCGCCTGGCTCCTACAATGAGCAGTTCTTC	CASRAPGSYNEQFF
TRBV19	.	TRBJ2-5	.	TGTGCCAGTAGTATAGCTCAAGAGACCCAGTACTTC	CASSIAQETQYF
TRBV10-3	few	TRBJ2-3	TRBD2	TGTGCCACTTATAGCGGGGGGTCCACAGATACGCAGTATTTT	CATYSGGSTDTQYF
TRBV12-5	few	TRBJ2-5	TRBD1	TGTGCTAGTGGAAAGGGGGCGCGGCGCCAAGAGACCCAGTACTTC	CASGKGARRQETQYF
TRBV7-2	.	TRBJ1-5	.	TGTGCCAGCAGCTTATACGGAGTTCGTAGCAATCAGCCCCAGCATTTT	CASSLYGVRSNQPQHF
TRBV5-4	few	TRBJ2-3	.	TGTGCCAGCAGCTTGCCTTTGGTATCTAGCACAGATACGCAGTATTTT	CASSLPLVSSTDTQYF
TRBV6-5	.	TRBJ1-1	.	TGTGCCAGCAGTGAAGGCAGGGCCAGTACTGAAGCTTTCTTT	CASSEGRASTEAFF
TRBV7-2	few	TRBJ2-3	.	TGTGCCAGCAGCTTAGTTCGGGCGGCTAGCACAGATACGCAGTATTTT	CASSLVRAASTDTQYF
TRBV6-6	.	TRBJ2-1	TRBD2	TGTGCCAGCAGTTCCTGGACTAGCGGGATTGGCAGTGAGCAGTTCTTC	CASSSWTSGIGSEQFF
TRBV19	.	TRBJ2-7	TRBD2	TGTGCCAGTAGTCTTACTACCGGGAGGCCGTACGAGCAGTACTTC	CASSLTTGRPYEQYF
TRBV25-1	.	TRBJ1-2	TRBD1	TGTGCCAGCAGTGAACCGGGACAGTTTTATGGCTACACCTTC	CASSEPGQFYGYTF
TRBV7-2	few	TRBJ2-5	.	TGTGCCAGCAGCTTAGACCGTTGGGGTTCCCAAGAGACCCAGTACTTC	CASSLDRWGSQETQYF
TRBV4-3	.	TRBJ2-3	.	TGCGCCAGCAGCCAGCAGGGTTCAGATACGCAGTATTTT	CASSQQGSDTQYF
TRBV7-9	few	TRBJ2-7	.	TGTGCCGGTAGCGCGACGGTCTACGAGCAGTACTTC	CAGSATVYEQYF
TRBV7-8	.	TRBJ2-5	.	TGTGCCAGCAGGCGGGCCGATCCCCGGGAGACCCAGTACTTC	CASRRADPRETQYF
TRBV5-4	.	TRBJ2-1	.	TGTGCCAGCAAAGGGGCGGAAACCTACAATGAGCAGTTCTTC	CASKGAETYNEQFF
TRBV14	many	TRBJ2-5	.	TGTGCCAGCAGCCAAGGTTCCAAAGAGACCCAGTACTTC	CASSQGSKETQYF
TRBV29-1	.	TRBJ2-3	TRBD2	TGCAGCACCTTAGCGGGGGGCCAATACACAGATACGCAGTATTTT	CSTLAGGQYTDTQYF
TRBV4-3	few	TRBJ2-1	TRBD1	TGCGCCAGCAGCCATCGGACAGGGGATGAGCAGTTCTTC	CASSHRTGDEQFF
TRBV29-1	.	TRBJ2-7	.	TGCAGCGTTCGTTTATTGGGGGCTTCGTACGAGCAGTACTTC	CSVRLLGASYEQYF
TRBV7-2	few	TRBJ2-5	.	TGTGCCAGCAGCTTTCGTGAGACCCAGTACTTC	CASSFRETQYF
TRBV7-9	.	TRBJ2-7	TRBD1	TGTGCCAGCAGCTTAATATCCGGGACAGGTGGGAACGAGCAGTACTTC	CASSLISGTGGNEQYF
TRBV6-5	few	TRBJ2-5	TRBD1	TGTGCCAGCAGCGGACAGGGAGGAGAGACCCAGTACTTC	CASSGQGGETQYF
TRBV7-2	few	TRBJ2-3	TRBD2	TGTGCCAGCAGCTTAGCGGCTAGCCGGGGGGTTGGTACGCAGTATTTT	CASSLAASRGVGTQYF
TRBV9	.	TRBJ1-3	TRBD1	TGTGCCAGCAGCGCCAGGGGGGATCGGTTGTCTGGAAACACCATATATTTT	CASSARGDRLSGNTIYF
TRBV6-1	few	TRBJ1-1	.	TGTGCCAGCAGTGAATCAGGGGAGGGAGCTTTCTTT	CASSESGEGAFF
TRBV4-3	few	TRBJ2-1	TRBD2	TGCGCCAGCAGCCCGGGACTAGCGGGGCACAATGAGCAGTTCTTC	CASSPGLAGHNEQFF